The 26 T cell receptor beta chains presented below share a single source sample, sequenced in a study of T cells in Graves' hyperthyroidism and ophthalmopathy. The TCR beta CDR3 regions underwent amplification using RNA transcripts as the source. HTBI primers were employed in a first-round RT-PCR of the TCR CDR3. TCRdb called the multiplex PCR reads again in MiXCR, with one record for every CDR3 protein. Seen here are around 600,000 distinct CDR3 sequences, roughly 15% observed once, and the top ten hold under 15%. The sample was blood. The receptors were gathered from a woman aged 50 to 60 with Graves' ophthalmopathy.

This clonotype was picked up many times. The chain links TRBV27 to TRBJ2-1; possible D gene TRBD2, 6 bases. Between the trimmed V and J ends, which lost 2 bases and 4 bases, there was a span of 9 bases. The CDR3 runs to 14 residues. Germline V lookup: CDR1 MNHEY, CDR2 SMNVEV (reference sequence). The CDR3 nucleotides read TGTGCCAGCAGTTTACTGGGACTGTACAATGAGCAGTTCTTC. Translated, it gives CASSLLGLYNEQFF.

This clonotype was seen repeatedly, ten times or more. The chain is built from TRBV12-3 or TRBV12-4 and TRBJ2-1; D unresolved. The ends were cut back, 3 bases at V and 8 bases at J, with 26 bases in the middle. The CDR3 runs 18 residues. The DNA of the CDR3 is TGTGCCAGCAGTTTTACGGGTATTGGTGCCCGGGTGAGCTATGAGCAGTTCTTC. It codes for CASSFTGIGARVSYEQFF.

With regard to this clonotype: One base away lies a much larger clone, so this may be a sequencing read error. The rearrangement links TRBV30 to TRBJ1-5; no clear D gene. V lost 2 bases and J 5 bases, leaving 10 bases between the germline ends. This CDR3 region has 13 residues. Germline V gene sequence: CDR1 GTSNPN, CDR2 SVGIG (reference sequence). The CDR3 DNA reads as TGTGCCTGGAGTTCACGGGGAGATCAGCCCCAGCATTTT. It is translated as CAWSSRGDQPQHF. Full variable domain (remainder filled in from reference TRBV30 and TRBJ1-5): SQTIHQWPATLVQPVGSPLSLECTVEGTSNPNLYWYRQAAGRGLQLLFYSVGIGQISSEVPQNLSASRPQDRQFILSSKKLLLSDSGFYLCAWSSRGDQPQHFGDGTRLSIL.

This clonotype was recorded many times. The chain has TRBV12-3 or TRBV12-4 and TRBJ2-2; TRBD2 is a possible D gene (6 bases). The V end was cut by 3 bases, the J end by 3 bases, with 11 bases between. This CDR3 region has 15 residues. CDR3 nucleotide sequence: TGTGCCAGCAGTTTTTGGGGGGTCGACACCGGGGAGCTGTTTTTT. Its protein is CASSFWGVDTGELFF.

This clonotype was recorded at least ten times. The CDR3 loop reads CASSFGHEQFF. Here the CDR3 DNA reads TGTGCCAGCAGCTTCGGCCACGAGCAGTTCTTC. The chain has TRBV7-3 and TRBJ2-1; no clear D. Germline assignment: CDR1 SGHTA and CDR2 FQGTGA. CDR3 size: 11 residues. V was trimmed by 3 bases and J by 10 bases, leaving 7 bases between them.

V usage is TRBV28 and J usage is TRBJ2-3, with D possibly being TRBD2 (6 bases). Germline V gene data show CDR1 as MDHEN and CDR2 as SYDVKM. The V and J ends lost 4 bases and 2 bases respectively, with 19 bases between them. The CDR3 loop spans 17 amino acids. The CDR3 protein is CASSWSYTGAITDTQYF. In nucleotides, the CDR3 is TGTGCCAGCAGTTGGTCCTATACGGGAGCGATCACAGATACGCAGTATTTT. The whole variable domain, remainder taken from reference TRBV28 and TRBJ2-3, is DVKVTQSSRYLVKRTGEKVFLECVQDMDHENMFWYRQDPGLGLRLIYFSYDVKMKEKGDIPEGYSVSREKKERFSLILESASTNQTSMYLCASSWSYTGAITDTQYFGPGTRLTVL.

V and J are TRBV27 and TRBJ2-2; 11 positions agree with TRBD2. From germline, CDR1 is MNHEY and CDR2 SMNVEV (reference sequence). The CDR3 length is 16 residues. Trimming removed 11 bases from V and 1 base from J; junction bases left unmatched: 9. Written as DNA, the CDR3 is TGTGCCGCCAAACCGGGACTAGCGGTGAACACCGGGGAGCTGTTTTTT. Translation: CAAKPGLAVNTGELFF.

The chain joins TRBV5-1 to TRBJ1-2; no definite D call. CDR1 and CDR2 from the germline V gene are SGHRS and YFSETQ. The CDR3 runs 15 residues. Trimming pared 0 bases from V and 4 bases from J, leaving 13 bases between. CDR3 DNA sequence: TGCGCCAGCAGCTTGGGTCCTACCGACTCCTATGGCTACACCTTC. Translation: CASSLGPTDSYGYTF. Looking up the rest from reference TRBV5-1 and TRBJ1-2 gives the full variable domain: KAGVTQTPRYLIKTRGQQVTLSCSPISGHRSVSWYQQTPGQGLQFLFEYFSETQRNKGNFPGRFSGRQFSNSRSEMNVSTLELGDSALYLCASSLGPTDSYGYTFGSGTRLTVV.

The V and J genes are TRBV19 and TRBJ2-2; TRBD1 matches 11 bases. The J segment lost 3 bases and the V segment lost 3 bases, leaving 18 bases of the junction unmatched. In germline, CDR1 is LNHDA, CDR2 SQIVND (reference sequence). The CDR3 is made up of 21 amino acids. The CDR3: CASSIRRNRDRGSSDTGELFF. The CDR3 DNA reads TGTGCCAGTAGTATCAGAAGAAACCGGGACAGGGGGTCGAGCGACACCGGGGAGCTGTTTTTT.

Comments on this clonotype: One base away lies a much larger clone, so this may be a sequencing read error. The rearrangement joins TRBV11-3 to TRBJ2-5, with 8 nucleotides matching TRBD2. The CDR3 sequence is 14 residues long. Germline V gene lookup returns CDR1 SGHNT and CDR2 YENEEA. In nucleotides, the CDR3 is TGTACCAGCAGCTCCCCGGGGGGGTCGGAGACCCAGTACTTC. Translated, it gives CTSSSPGGSETQYF.

Concerning this clonotype itself: This may be a read error, as it is one base from a much larger clone. The chain uses TRBV27 and TRBJ2-7; 9 bases map to TRBD2. The germline V gene encodes CDR1 MNHEY and CDR2 SMNVEV (reference sequence). This CDR3 comprises 17 residues. The CDR3 bases are TGTGCCTGCAGCCGAATACCGGGACTAGCTATTATCTACGAGCAGTACTTC. The encoded protein is CACSRIPGLAIIYEQYF.

The chain combines TRBV12-3 or TRBV12-4 with TRBJ2-5; no firm D call. The CDR3 is 16 amino acids. V lost 4 bases, J lost 2 bases, and 17 bases lay in between. CDR3 nucleotide sequence: TGTGCCAGCAGTTACGGTCCGGAATCTTCGCAAGAGACCCAGTACTTC. Its translation is CASSYGPESSQETQYF.

This clonotype was detected many times. The chain links TRBV30 to TRBJ1-6, with D uncertain. There are 13 residues in the CDR3. The germline CDR1 and CDR2 sequences are GTSNPN and SVGIG (reference sequence). Trimming left V 4 bases short and J 7 bases short, with 11 bases between. CDR3 sequence: CAWTADNNSPLHF. The CDR3, as DNA: TGTGCCTGGACAGCAGATAACAATTCACCCCTCCACTTT. Looking up the rest from reference TRBV30 and TRBJ1-6 gives the full variable domain: SQTIHQWPATLVQPVGSPLSLECTVEGTSNPNLYWYRQAAGRGLQLLFYSVGIGQISSEVPQNLSASRPQDRQFILSSKKLLLSDSGFYLCAWTADNNSPLHFGNGTRLTVT.

In its sample, this clonotype was seen many times. The chain's CDR3 is CASSLHGGSYEQYF. The CDR3 DNA sequence: TGTGCCAGCAGCCTCCACGGGGGCTCCTACGAGCAGTACTTC. The chain carries TRBV12-3 or TRBV12-4 and TRBJ2-7; a weak D match, TRBD2 (6 bases). The CDR3 has 14 residues. Deletions cut 6 bases from V and 0 bases from J, with 12 bases between.

In this sample, this clonotype turned up many times. The gene calls are TRBV7-8 and TRBJ2-3; 10 positions agree with TRBD2. Germline CDR1 is SGHVS and CDR2 is FQNEAQ. J gave up 5 bases and V 6 bases, and 11 bases lay outside the gene matches. CDR3 length: 16 residues. The CDR3 DNA reads as TGTGCCAGCAGTCGGCGAAGCGGGAGGGCCGGAGATACGCAGTATTTT. Its protein product is CASSRRSGRAGDTQYF.

There are a few counts of this clonotype. As DNA, the CDR3 is TGTGCTAGTGGTTCCATTCTAGCGGGAGGTTACAATGAGCAGTTCTTC. Protein: CASGSILAGGYNEQFF. The chain employs TRBV12-5 and TRBJ2-1, with TRBD2 identical over 11 bases. The germline V gene has CDR1 LGHNT and CDR2 FRNRAP. Germline trimming cut 4 bases from V and 4 bases from J; bases unmatched to any gene: 6. This CDR3 has 16 residues. Looking up the rest from reference TRBV12-5 and TRBJ2-1 gives the full variable domain: DARVTQTPRHKVTEMGQEVTMRCQPILGHNTVFWYRQTMMQGLELLAYFRNRAPLDDSGMPKDRFSAEMPDATLATLKIQPSEPRDSAVYFCASGSILAGGYNEQFFGPGTRLTVL.

This clonotype occurred once. A read error is likely, as this CDR3 ends without the conserved phenylalanine or tryptophan. V gene TRBV29-1 combines with J gene TRBJ2-5; TRBD2 might be the D (5 bases). With 3 bases removed from V and 4 bases from J, the gap between germline ends came to 21 bases. This CDR3 has 16 residues. Germline loops: CDR1 SQVTM, CDR2 ANQGSEA. The DNA for the CDR3 is TGCAGCGTTGAGATGTTCGGGCAACCTGGAGGAGAGACCCAGTACCTC. Translating gives CSVEMFGQPGGETQYL.

Only a few counts were recorded for this clonotype. The chain links TRBV13 to TRBJ2-5, with a tentative D call TRBD2 (6 bases). The germline V and J ends were trimmed by 5 bases and 2 bases, with 12 bases remaining between them. This CDR3 spans 14 amino acids. The V gene's germline CDR1 is PRHDT and CDR2 FYEKMQ (reference sequence). The CDR3: CASSLRDGQETQYF. The CDR3 DNA follows: TGTGCCAGCAGCCTGCGGGACGGACAAGAGACCCAGTACTTC.

The V gene is TRBV15, the J gene TRBJ1-1; 8 positions match TRBD1. The CDR3 runs 14 residues. From germline, CDR1 is LNHNV and CDR2 YYDKDF (reference sequence). With 7 bases clipped from V and 1 base from J, the junction kept 5 bases outside the gene matches. The CDR3 DNA reads TGTGCCACCACCCGGGACAGGACGAACACTGAAGCTTTCTTT. Protein sequence: CATTRDRTNTEAFF.

This clonotype was recorded at least ten times. The rearrangement links TRBV5-6 to TRBJ2-3; D remains ambiguous. This CDR3 region has 13 residues. Germline loops: CDR1 SGHDT, CDR2 YYEEEE. The V gene lost 0 bases and the J gene lost 3 bases, with 5 bases spanning the gap. CDR3 loop: CASSLGYTDTQYF. CDR3 nucleotides: TGTGCCAGCAGCTTGGGCTATACAGATACGCAGTATTTT.

In this sample, this clonotype turned up many times. The chain carries TRBV2 and TRBJ1-5; the D is unclear. CDR3 length: 12 amino acids. V was shortened by 3 bases and J by 6 bases, with 6 bases between the two germline ends. Germline CDR1 is SNHLY and CDR2 is FYNNEI. The CDR3 loop reads CASSERSQPQHF. CDR3 sequence (DNA): TGTGCCAGCAGTGAGAGGAGTCAGCCCCAGCATTTT.

This chain uses TRBV6-1 with TRBJ2-3; tentatively, D is TRBD1 (6 bases). V dropped 5 bases and J dropped 6 bases, with 15 bases sitting between them. CDR1 and CDR2 (germline): MNHNS, SASEGT. This CDR3 is 14 amino acids long. The CDR3 DNA is TGTGCCAGCAGTTACCGGCAGGGGATTGATACGCAGTATTTT. Its translation: CASSYRQGIDTQYF.

Many counts were recorded for this clonotype. The chain recombines TRBV10-3 with TRBJ1-1; D not resolved. Looked up from germline, CDR1 is ENHRY and CDR2 is SYGVKD. V lost 5 bases and J 0 bases, leaving 4 bases between the germline ends. This CDR3 comprises 12 residues. CDR3 amino acids: CAISPMNTEAFF. The CDR3 DNA reads TGTGCCATCAGTCCTATGAACACTGAAGCTTTCTTT.

The rearrangement joins TRBV6-2 or TRBV6-3 to TRBJ2-2; D uncertain. Germline loops: CDR1 MNHEY, CDR2 SVGEGT. The CDR3 length is 14 residues. V was clipped by 6 bases and J by 2 bases, with 10 bases between them. In DNA form, the CDR3 reads TGTGCCAGCAGCCGATTCCGAAACACCGGGGAGCTGTTTTTT. It specifies CASSRFRNTGELFF.

In the case of this clonotype: Being one base from a much bigger clone, this may be a read error. CDR3 protein: CSATKRESYNSPLHF. DNA of the CDR3: TGCAGTGCTACGAAGAGGGAATCCTATAATTCACCCCTCCACTTT. The chain employs TRBV20-1 and TRBJ1-6, with no clear D. The germline V and J ends were trimmed by 4 bases and 1 base, with 11 bases remaining between them. The CDR3 is 15 residues long. CDR1 and CDR2 (germline): DFQATT, SNEGSKA (reference sequence).

The chain is built from TRBV6-1 and TRBJ1-1; no clear D. CDR1 and CDR2 from the germline V gene are MNHNS and SASEGT. This CDR3 is built from 13 residues. The V end lost 7 bases, the J end lost 6 bases, and 15 bases lay between the germline ends. The CDR3 region has the DNA TGTGCCAGCACCACCCACTTGGTGTCTGAAGCTTTCTTT. Translated: CASTTHLVSEAFF.